One and the same sample provided the 26 T cell receptor beta chains below, sequenced in a study of blood T cell repertoires in COVID-19. Sequenced by immunoSEQ multiplex PCR; TCRdb stores in-frame clones only, minus some. The data contain 59,000 or so clones, around 81% of them singletons. Sequencing input: peripheral blood. The receptors originated from a woman aged 80 or over with active or convalescent COVID-19.

The chain employs TRBV28 and TRBJ1-4; D call uncertain. The V and J ends lost 8 bases and 8 bases respectively, with 12 bases between them. CDR1 and CDR2 (germline): MDHEN, SYDVKM. The CDR3 totals 12 residues. Here the CDR3 reads CASRRGREKLFF. CDR3 nucleotide sequence: TGTGCCAGCCGTCGCGGGAGGGAAAAACTGTTTTTT.

This chain joins TRBV14 and TRBJ1-5; TRBD1 is a possible D gene (5 bases). Germline-derived CDR1 and CDR2 are SGHDN and FVKESK. The V gene lost 4 bases and the J gene lost 8 bases, with 21 bases spanning the gap. The CDR3 runs 16 residues. The CDR3 region has the DNA TGTGCCAGCAGCCCCTCCGGGACGGGGGGACTTGAGCCCCAGCATTTT. This encodes CASSPSGTGGLEPQHF.

This clone occurred a few times. Other DNA sequences from this sample encode an identical CDR3 as well. This chain links TRBV3-1 (or the pseudogene TRBV3-2) with TRBJ1-2; D call uncertain. CDR1 is LGHDT and CDR2 is YNNKEL in the germline V gene (reference sequence). This CDR3 spans 15 amino acids. V lost 1 base and J 4 bases, leaving 13 bases between the germline ends. CDR3 in DNA: TGTGCCAGCAGCCAAGCGTCCGGGCGGGGCTATGGCTACACCTTC. Amino acid sequence: CASSQASGRGYGYTF.

The chain recombines TRBV5-1 with TRBJ1-2, with 10 positions matching TRBD1. V lost 0 bases to trimming and J lost 5 bases; unmatched junction nucleotides: 7. The CDR3 runs to 16 residues. Germline CDR1 SGHRS, CDR2 YFSETQ. The CDR3 reads CASSLAGTGDGYGYTF. CDR3 coding DNA: TGCGCCAGCAGCTTGGCCGGGACAGGGGATGGGTATGGCTACACCTTC.

This chain connects TRBV20-1 to TRBJ1-1, with D perhaps matching TRBD1 (6 bases). The V end was cut by 6 bases, the J end by 14 bases, with 19 bases between. The CDR3 runs 11 residues. CDR1 DFQATT and CDR2 SNEGSKA come from the germline V gene (reference sequence). CDR3 residues: CSAKIGRDNFF. The CDR3 DNA follows: TGCAGTGCCAAAATTGGGAGGGACAACTTCTTT.

With respect to this clone: Other DNA sequences in this specimen translate into the identical CDR3. The chain employs TRBV19 and TRBJ1-5; 10 nucleotides line up with TRBD1. The germline V gene encodes CDR1 LNHDA and CDR2 SQIVND (reference sequence). V was clipped by 8 bases and J by 2 bases; unmatched bases: 3. The CDR3 contains 14 residues. CDR3 sequence (DNA): TGTGCCAGTTCAGGGACAGGGGGCAATCAGCCCCAGCATTTT. It codes for CASSGTGGNQPQHF.

This clone was seen a handful of times. This chain uses TRBV5-1 with TRBJ1-1; TRBD1 aligns across 9 bases. After removal of 4 bases from V and 1 base from J, the junction contained 8 bases not matched to a gene. This CDR3 contains 16 residues. Germline V gene lookup returns CDR1 SGHRS and CDR2 YFSETQ. CDR3 protein: CASSVPETGGNTEAFF. The CDR3 DNA reads as TGCGCCAGCAGCGTTCCGGAGACAGGGGGGAACACTGAAGCTTTCTTT.

The rearrangement joins TRBV11-1 to TRBJ2-5; D remains ambiguous. This CDR3 spans 13 amino acids. Germline V CDR1 and CDR2: SGHAT, FQDESV (reference sequence). Between the trimmed V and J ends, which lost 1 base and 2 bases, there was a span of 5 bases. CDR3 coding DNA: TGTGCCAGCAGCTTAGGGCTGCAAGAGACCCAGTACTTC. Its protein product is CASSLGLQETQYF.

This clone was observed a handful of times. This chain connects TRBV4-1 to TRBJ1-1; maybe TRBD1 (5 bases). The CDR3 length is 14 residues. V was trimmed by 0 bases and J by 8 bases, leaving 13 bases between them. In germline, CDR1 is MGHRA, CDR2 YSYEKL. The CDR3 region is CASSQDPRGTEAFF. For the CDR3, the DNA is TGCGCCAGCAGCCAAGATCCACGGGGGACGGAAGCTTTCTTT.

The CDR3 protein is CASNGPHFTEAFF. The DNA of the CDR3 is TGTGCCAGCAACGGTCCCCACTTCACTGAAGCTTTCTTT. The rearrangement joins TRBV6-5 to TRBJ1-1; D gene unclear. Trimming shortened V by 7 bases and J by 4 bases, and 13 bases separated the two germline ends. The CDR3 totals 13 residues. Germline loops: CDR1 MNHEY, CDR2 SVGAGI.

This chain joins TRBV12-3 or TRBV12-4 and TRBJ1-6, with D possibly TRBD1 on 5 matching bases. Trimming cost V 3 bases and J 12 bases, with 12 bases left between them. CDR3 length equals 13 residues. This CDR3 is CASSFGAGKPLHF. The CDR3, as DNA: TGTGCCAGCAGTTTCGGGGCGGGAAAACCCCTCCACTTT.

V is TRBV18 and J is TRBJ2-1, with D tentatively TRBD1 (5 bases). The CDR3 has 17 residues. Trimming took off 0 bases at V and 9 bases at J, with 21 bases between the two ends. Germline V lookup: CDR1 KGHSH, CDR2 LQKENI. The CDR3 DNA follows: TGTGCCAGCTCACCACCAAATTTCCGGACAACCTCTGGTGAGCAGTTCTTC. Encoded protein: CASSPPNFRTTSGEQFF.

The chain couples TRBV9 to TRBJ2-1; 9 nucleotides align to TRBD1. Trimming took 3 bases from V and 0 from J; bases not matched to a gene: 1. The CDR3 runs to 15 residues. Looked up from germline, CDR1 is SGDLS and CDR2 is YYNGEE. CDR3 nucleotide sequence: TGTGCCAGCAGCGGGACAGGGGACTCCTACAATGAGCAGTTCTTC. This gives the protein CASSGTGDSYNEQFF.

The chain is built from TRBV11-1 and TRBJ1-1; 8 bases are shared with TRBD1. The CDR3 runs 14 residues. Germline V gene lookup returns CDR1 SGHAT and CDR2 FQDESV (reference sequence). V shed 5 bases, J shed 4 bases, and the junction held 6 bases outside the gene matches. The CDR3 coding sequence is TGTGCCAGCAGCCCAGGGACAGGTCTCACTGAAGCTTTCTTT. This gives the protein CASSPGTGLTEAFF.

The chain recombines TRBV5-8 with TRBJ2-3, with D perhaps TRBD1 (6 bases). The CDR3 spans 15 residues. The germline V and J ends were trimmed by 0 bases and 3 bases, with 11 bases remaining between them. Germline lookup yields CDR1 SGHTS and CDR2 YDEGEE. The CDR3 bases are TGTGCCAGCAGCTTGGGGTTTACAGGGACAGATACGCAGTATTTT. Translation gives CASSLGFTGTDTQYF.

This rearrangement joins TRBV7-3 to TRBJ2-7; D possibly corresponds to TRBD1 (5 bases). Germline V gene data show CDR1 as SGHTA and CDR2 as FQGTGA. V dropped 5 bases and J dropped 2 bases, with 13 bases sitting between them. The CDR3 totals 14 residues. The CDR3 DNA sequence: TGTGCCAGCAGCCCAGGACATGGGACCTACGAGCAGTACTTC. Translating it yields CASSPGHGTYEQYF.

CDR3 in amino acids: CASSLSGVQETQYF. CDR3 bases: TGTGCCAGTAGTTTAAGCGGGGTACAAGAGACCCAGTACTTC. The V and J genes are TRBV19 and TRBJ2-5, with TRBD2 matching over 7 bases. CDR3 length equals 14 residues. V was pared by 5 bases and J by 2 bases, with 5 bases of the junction left unmatched. Germline V CDR1 and CDR2: LNHDA, SQIVND (reference sequence).

This rearrangement joins TRBV28 to TRBJ1-6; 7 nucleotides match TRBD1. The ends lost 3 bases at V and 9 bases at J; junction bases unmatched: 8. CDR3 length: 15 amino acids. Germline lookup yields CDR1 MDHEN and CDR2 SYDVKM. The CDR3 DNA reads as TGTGCCAGCAGTTTTTGGCAGGGGGTAGGTTCACCCCTCCACTTT. Translation gives CASSFWQGVGSPLHF. Using reference TRBV28 and TRBJ1-6 for the parts outside the CDR3, the full variable domain is DVKVTQSSRYLVKRTGEKVFLECVQDMDHENMFWYRQDPGLGLRLIYFSYDVKMKEKGDIPEGYSVSREKKERFSLILESASTNQTSMYLCASSFWQGVGSPLHFGNGTRLTVT.

V is TRBV4-2 and J is TRBJ2-3, with 8 bases matching TRBD2. J lost 4 bases, V lost 1 base, and 7 bases had no gene match. This CDR3 has 16 residues. CDR1 LGHNA and CDR2 YNFKEQ come from the germline V gene. The CDR3 DNA sequence: TGTGCCAGCAGCCAAGGGGGACTAGAGGCCCCAGATACGCAGTATTTT. Protein: CASSQGGLEAPDTQYF.

The rearrangement uses TRBV18 and TRBJ2-3, with 7 bases lining up with TRBD1. Germline assignment: CDR1 KGHSH and CDR2 LQKENI. With V trimmed by 3 bases and J by 2 bases, 5 bases remained unmatched. The CDR3 extends over 15 amino acids. CDR3 in DNA: TGTGCCAGCTCACCCGGGACAGCCTACACAGATACGCAGTATTTT. Translated, it gives CASSPGTAYTDTQYF.

The chain couples TRBV11-2 to TRBJ2-1; 13 positions agree with TRBD2. V was clipped by 5 bases and J by 9 bases; unmatched bases: 4. The CDR3 extends over 14 amino acids. CDR1 SGHAT and CDR2 FQNNGV come from the germline V gene. The CDR3 is CASSRLAGGGEQFF. The DNA for the CDR3 is TGTGCCAGCAGCCGACTAGCGGGGGGTGGTGAGCAGTTCTTC.

The chain links TRBV9 to TRBJ2-5; TRBD2 matches at 10 bases. The germline V gene has CDR1 SGDLS and CDR2 YYNGEE. V was pared by 1 base and J by 2 bases, with 8 bases of the junction left unmatched. This CDR3 region has 17 residues. The CDR3 loop reads CASSVSLAGDKQETQYF. CDR3 bases: TGTGCCAGCAGCGTAAGCCTAGCGGGGGACAAACAAGAGACCCAGTACTTC.

The chain links TRBV14 to TRBJ2-7; 8 positions agree with TRBD1. This CDR3 is built from 16 residues. With V trimmed by 0 bases and J by 3 bases, 7 bases remained unmatched. Germline assignment: CDR1 SGHDN and CDR2 FVKESK. CDR3 DNA: TGTGCCAGCAGCCAAGATTATCGGGACAGGTACTACGAGCAGTACTTC. Protein product: CASSQDYRDRYYEQYF. The variable domain in full, completed from reference TRBV14 and TRBJ2-7, reads EAGVTQFPSHSVIEKGQTVTLRCDPISGHDNLYWYRRVMGKEIKFLLHFVKESKQDESGMPNNRFLAERTGGTYSTLKVQPAELEDSGVYFCASSQDYRDRYYEQYFGPGTRLTVT.

This chain uses TRBV2 with TRBJ2-7; the D gene is possibly TRBD2 (6 bases). This CDR3 contains 15 residues. Germline-derived CDR1 and CDR2 are SNHLY and FYNNEI. V was clipped by 3 bases and J by 7 bases, with 19 bases between them. The CDR3 nucleotides read TGTGCCAGCAGTGATAGCGGACCTGGAATAACGGAGCAGTACTTC. It specifies CASSDSGPGITEQYF.

The genes are TRBV6-5 and TRBJ2-2; no clear D. There are 13 residues in the CDR3. The V gene's germline CDR1 is MNHEY and CDR2 SVGAGI. V lost 6 bases and J lost 5, with 10 bases in between. The CDR3 nucleotides are TGTGCCAGCAGACTTCGCGGAACCGGGGAGCTGTTTTTT. It codes for CASRLRGTGELFF.

The rearrangement uses TRBV7-2 and TRBJ1-5; D perhaps matches TRBD1 (6 bases). Germline V gene lookup returns CDR1 SGHTA and CDR2 FQGNSA. Trimming removed 4 bases at V and 6 bases at J, with 16 bases between. The CDR3 consists of 15 residues. This chain's CDR3 is CASSSRSGGAQPQHF. CDR3 nucleotides: TGTGCCAGCAGCTCCAGGTCTGGGGGCGCTCAGCCCCAGCATTTT.